This entry concerns a single TCR beta chain. What it binds is not known. The record originates from a study of shared clonotypes between healthy human individuals. Study-level results: Relative to memory subsets, naive subsets generally showed larger estimated richness.

Assay used: immunoSEQ multiplex PCR; TCRdb lists only in-frame clones, some missing. The sample carries about 1 million clones, around four fifths recorded once. This CDR3 is built from 13 residues. The source is a man younger than 35 in good health. The chain is built from TRBV21-1 and TRBJ2-7; the listed D gene, TRBD1, was not tested against the DNA. TRBV21-1 corresponds to a pseudogene. Input material: memory CD4+ T cells sorted from blood. Subset indicated: CD45RA-negative fraction. The CDR3 here is CASSKVETGRRYF. In nucleotides, the CDR3 is TGTGCCAGCAGCAAAGTCGAGACAGGGCGGCGGTACTTC.